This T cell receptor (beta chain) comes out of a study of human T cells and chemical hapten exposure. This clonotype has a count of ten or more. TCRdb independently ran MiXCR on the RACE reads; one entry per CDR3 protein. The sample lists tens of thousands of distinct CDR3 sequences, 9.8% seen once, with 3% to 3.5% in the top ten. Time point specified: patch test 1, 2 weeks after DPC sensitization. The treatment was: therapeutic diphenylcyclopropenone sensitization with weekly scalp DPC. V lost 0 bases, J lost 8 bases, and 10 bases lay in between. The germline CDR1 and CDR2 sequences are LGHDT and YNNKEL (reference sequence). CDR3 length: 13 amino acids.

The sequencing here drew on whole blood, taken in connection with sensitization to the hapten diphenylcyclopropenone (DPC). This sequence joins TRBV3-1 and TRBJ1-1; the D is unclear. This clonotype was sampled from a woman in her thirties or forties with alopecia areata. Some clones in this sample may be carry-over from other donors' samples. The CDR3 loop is CASSQDGVREAFF. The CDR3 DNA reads TGTGCCAGCAGCCAAGATGGGGTTAGGGAAGCTTTCTTT. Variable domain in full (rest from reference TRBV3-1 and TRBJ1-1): DTAVSQTPKYLVTQMGNDKSIKCEQNLGHDTMYWYKQDSKKFLKIMFSYNNKELIINETVPNRFSPKSPDKAHLNLHINSLELGDSAVYFCASSQDGVREAFFGQGTRLTVV.